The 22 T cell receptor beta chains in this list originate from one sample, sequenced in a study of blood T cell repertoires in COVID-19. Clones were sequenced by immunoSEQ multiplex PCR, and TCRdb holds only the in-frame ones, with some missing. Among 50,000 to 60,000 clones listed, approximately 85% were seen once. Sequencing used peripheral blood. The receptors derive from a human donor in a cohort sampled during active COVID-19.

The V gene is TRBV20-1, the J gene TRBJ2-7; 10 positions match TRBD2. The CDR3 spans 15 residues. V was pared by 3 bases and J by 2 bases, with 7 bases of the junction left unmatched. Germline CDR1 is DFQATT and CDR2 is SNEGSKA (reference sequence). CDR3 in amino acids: CSASPLAGATYEQYF. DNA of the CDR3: TGCAGTGCTAGTCCCCTAGCGGGAGCTACCTACGAGCAGTACTTC.

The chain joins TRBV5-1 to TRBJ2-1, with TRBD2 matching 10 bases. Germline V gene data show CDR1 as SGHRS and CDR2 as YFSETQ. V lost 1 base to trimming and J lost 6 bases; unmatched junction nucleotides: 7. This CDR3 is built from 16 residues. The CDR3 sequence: CASSLPGTSGINEQFF. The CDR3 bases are TGCGCCAGCAGCTTGCCGGGTACTAGCGGGATCAATGAGCAGTTCTTC.

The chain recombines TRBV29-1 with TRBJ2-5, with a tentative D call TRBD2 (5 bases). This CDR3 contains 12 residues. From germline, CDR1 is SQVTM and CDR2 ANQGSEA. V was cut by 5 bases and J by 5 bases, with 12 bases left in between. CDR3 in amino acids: CSVRRVGETQYF. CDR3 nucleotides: TGCAGCGTTCGGCGGGTGGGGGAGACCCAGTACTTC.

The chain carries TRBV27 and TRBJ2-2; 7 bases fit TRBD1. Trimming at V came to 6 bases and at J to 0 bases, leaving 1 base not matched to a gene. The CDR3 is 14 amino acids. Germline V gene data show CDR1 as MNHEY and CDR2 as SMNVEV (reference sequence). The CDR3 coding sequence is TGTGCCAGCAGGCAGGGGGCGAACACCGGGGAGCTGTTTTTT. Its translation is CASRQGANTGELFF.

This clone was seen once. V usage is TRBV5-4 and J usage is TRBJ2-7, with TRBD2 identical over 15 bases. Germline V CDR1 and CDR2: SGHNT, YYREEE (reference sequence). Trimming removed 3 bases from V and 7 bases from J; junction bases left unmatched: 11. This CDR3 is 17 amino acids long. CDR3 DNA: TGTGCCAGCAGCTGCGGACTAGCGGGAGGGCCTCCTTGGGAGCAGTACTTC. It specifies CASSCGLAGGPPWEQYF.

The CDR3 sequence is CASSRDGRYSNQPQHF. Here the CDR3 DNA reads TGTGCCAGCAGTCGAGATGGGCGTTATAGCAATCAGCCCCAGCATTTT. V gene TRBV6-6 combines with J gene TRBJ1-5; D unresolved. CDR1 MNHNY and CDR2 SVGAGI come from the germline V gene (reference sequence). The V gene lost 5 bases and the J gene lost 0 bases, with 14 bases spanning the gap. The CDR3 totals 16 residues.

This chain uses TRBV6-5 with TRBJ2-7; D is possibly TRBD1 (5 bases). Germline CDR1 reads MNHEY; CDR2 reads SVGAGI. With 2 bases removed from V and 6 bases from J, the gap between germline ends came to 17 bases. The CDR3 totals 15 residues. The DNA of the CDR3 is TGTGCCAGCAGTTACGGTGGACACCATAGAGGCGAGCAGTACTTC. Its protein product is CASSYGGHHRGEQYF.

CDR3 protein: CAWSVALYYEQYF. The CDR3 nucleotides are TGTGCCTGGAGTGTAGCACTTTACTACGAGCAGTACTTC. V is TRBV30 and J is TRBJ2-7; D gene ambiguous. The V end was cut by 0 bases, the J end by 3 bases, with 9 bases between. Germline CDR1 GTSNPN, CDR2 SVGIG (reference sequence). There are 13 residues in the CDR3.

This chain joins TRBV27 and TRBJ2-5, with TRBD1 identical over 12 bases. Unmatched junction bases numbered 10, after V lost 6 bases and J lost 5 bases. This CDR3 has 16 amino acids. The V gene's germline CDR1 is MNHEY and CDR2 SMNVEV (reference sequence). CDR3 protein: CASSSFGTGGGETQYF. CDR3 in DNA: TGTGCCAGCAGCTCATTTGGGACAGGGGGCGGGGAGACCCAGTACTTC.

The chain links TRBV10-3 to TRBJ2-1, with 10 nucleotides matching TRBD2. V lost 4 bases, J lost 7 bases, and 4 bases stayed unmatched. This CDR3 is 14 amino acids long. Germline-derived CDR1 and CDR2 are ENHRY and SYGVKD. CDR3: CAISGDSGRNEQFF. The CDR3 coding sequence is TGTGCCATCAGTGGGGATAGCGGGAGGAATGAGCAGTTCTTC.

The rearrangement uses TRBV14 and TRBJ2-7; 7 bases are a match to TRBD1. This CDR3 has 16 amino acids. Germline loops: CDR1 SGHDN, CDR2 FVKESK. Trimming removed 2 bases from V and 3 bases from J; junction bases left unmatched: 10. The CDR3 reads CASSQQTGAGGYEQYF. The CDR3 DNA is TGTGCCAGCAGCCAACAAACAGGGGCCGGTGGCTACGAGCAGTACTTC.

The CDR3 DNA reads as TGTGCCAGCTCACCCCCGAATCGGGGAAACACCATATATTTT. It translates to CASSPPNRGNTIYF. The chain links TRBV18 to TRBJ1-3; D is undetermined. CDR1 is KGHSH, CDR2 LQKENI, per germline. This CDR3 has 14 residues. V gave up 3 bases and J gave up 4 bases, with 10 bases separating them.

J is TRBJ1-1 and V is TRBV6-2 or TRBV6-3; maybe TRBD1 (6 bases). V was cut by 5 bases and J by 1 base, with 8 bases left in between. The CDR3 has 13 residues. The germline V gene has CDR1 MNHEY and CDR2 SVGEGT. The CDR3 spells CASSGRGNTEAFF. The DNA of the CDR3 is TGTGCCAGCAGTGGCAGGGGGAACACTGAAGCTTTCTTT.

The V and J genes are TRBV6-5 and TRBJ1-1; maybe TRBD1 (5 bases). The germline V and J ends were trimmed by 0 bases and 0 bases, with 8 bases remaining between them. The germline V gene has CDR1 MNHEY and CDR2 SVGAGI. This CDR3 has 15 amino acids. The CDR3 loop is CASSYSQGVNTEAFF. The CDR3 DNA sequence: TGTGCCAGCAGTTACTCGCAGGGTGTGAACACTGAAGCTTTCTTT.

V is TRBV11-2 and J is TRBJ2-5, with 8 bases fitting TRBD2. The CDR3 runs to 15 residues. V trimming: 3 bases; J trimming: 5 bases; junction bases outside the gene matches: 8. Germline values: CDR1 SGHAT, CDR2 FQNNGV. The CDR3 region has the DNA TGTGCCAGCAGCTTTGAAGCGGGAGAGGGGGAGACCCAGTACTTC. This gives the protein CASSFEAGEGETQYF. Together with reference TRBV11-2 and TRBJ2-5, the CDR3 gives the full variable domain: EAGVAQSPRYKIIEKRQSVAFWCNPISGHATLYWYQQILGQGPKLLIQFQNNGVVDDSQLPKDRFSAERLKGVDSTLKIQPAKLEDSAVYLCASSFEAGEGETQYFGPGTRLLVL.

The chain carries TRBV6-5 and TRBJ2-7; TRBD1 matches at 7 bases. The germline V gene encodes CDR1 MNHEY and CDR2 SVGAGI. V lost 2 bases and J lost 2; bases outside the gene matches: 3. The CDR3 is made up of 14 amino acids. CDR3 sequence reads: CASSYQTGTYEQYF. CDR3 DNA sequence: TGTGCCAGCAGTTACCAGACAGGGACCTACGAGCAGTACTTC.

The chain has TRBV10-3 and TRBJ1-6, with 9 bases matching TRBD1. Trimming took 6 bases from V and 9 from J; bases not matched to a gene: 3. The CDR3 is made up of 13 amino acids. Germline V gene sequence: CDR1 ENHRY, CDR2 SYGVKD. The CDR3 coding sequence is TGTGCCATCAGGGGACAGGGAGGTTCACCCCTCCACTTT. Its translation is CAIRGQGGSPLHF.

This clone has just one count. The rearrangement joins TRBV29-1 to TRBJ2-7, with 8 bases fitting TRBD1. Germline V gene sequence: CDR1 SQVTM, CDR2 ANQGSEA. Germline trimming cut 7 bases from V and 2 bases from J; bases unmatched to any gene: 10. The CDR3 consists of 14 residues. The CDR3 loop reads CSAELQDRAYEQYF. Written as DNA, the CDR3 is TGCAGCGCAGAATTACAGGACAGGGCCTACGAGCAGTACTTC.

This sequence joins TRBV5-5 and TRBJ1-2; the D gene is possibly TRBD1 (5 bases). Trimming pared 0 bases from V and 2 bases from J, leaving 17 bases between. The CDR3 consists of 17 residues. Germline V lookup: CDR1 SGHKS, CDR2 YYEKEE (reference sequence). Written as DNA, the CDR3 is TGTGCCAGCAGCTTGGTGGCAGCCCTTGGGGCGAACTATGGCTACACCTTC. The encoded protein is CASSLVAALGANYGYTF.

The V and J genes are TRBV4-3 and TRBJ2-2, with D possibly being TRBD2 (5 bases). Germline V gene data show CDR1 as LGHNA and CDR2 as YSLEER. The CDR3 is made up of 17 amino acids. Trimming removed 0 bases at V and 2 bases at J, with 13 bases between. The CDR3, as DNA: TGCGCCAGCAGCCAAGAGGGGTGGACTCGCAACACCGGGGAGCTGTTTTTT. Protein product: CASSQEGWTRNTGELFF.

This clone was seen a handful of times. CDR3 amino acids: CATSIGTSGRSSYEQYF. CDR3 DNA sequence: TGTGCCACCAGCATCGGGACTAGCGGGAGGAGCTCCTACGAGCAGTACTTC. The chain employs TRBV15 and TRBJ2-7, with 15 bases fitting TRBD2. The CDR3 runs 17 residues. Trimming removed 4 bases from V and 0 bases from J; junction bases left unmatched: 4. Germline assignment: CDR1 LNHNV and CDR2 YYDKDF (reference sequence).

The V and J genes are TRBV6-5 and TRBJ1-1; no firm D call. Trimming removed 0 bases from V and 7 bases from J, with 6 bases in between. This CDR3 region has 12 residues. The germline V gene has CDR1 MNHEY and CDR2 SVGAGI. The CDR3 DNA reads TGTGCCAGCAGTTACTCGGGAGGTGAAGCTTTCTTT. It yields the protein CASSYSGGEAFF.